These 20 T cell receptor beta chains came from one sample sequenced in a study of cytotoxic CD8 clonotypes in ibrutinib-treated CLL. Profiling relied on immunoSEQ multiplex PCR, and the TCRdb table lists in-frame clones only, not all of them. Seen here are approximately 150,000 clones, about 72% observed once, and the top ten hold 25% to 30%. The sample in question was PBMCs, obtained after 12 months of ibrutinib treatment. All receptors come from a human donor with chronic lymphocytic leukemia.

This chain links TRBV29-1 with TRBJ2-7, with 7 bases matching TRBD2. The junction had 9 bases not matched to a gene; V was cut back by 1 base and J by 3 bases. The CDR3 has 15 residues. Looked up from germline, CDR1 is SQVTM and CDR2 is ANQGSEA. The CDR3 region has the DNA TGCAGCGTTGAAGGACATTGGGCGGGAGACTACGAGCAGTACTTC. This sequence encodes CSVEGHWAGDYEQYF.

V and J are TRBV18 and TRBJ2-3; D ambiguous. Per germline, CDR1 KGHSH and CDR2 LQKENI. This CDR3 is built from 15 residues. Trimming took 1 base from V and 4 from J, leaving 12 bases between them. CDR3 sequence: CASSPQAPSPDTQYF. The DNA of the CDR3 is TGTGCCAGCTCACCACAGGCTCCTTCTCCAGATACGCAGTATTTT.

The chain combines TRBV19 with TRBJ1-5; no reliable D call. CDR1 is LNHDA and CDR2 is SQIVND in the germline V gene (reference sequence). This CDR3 is 12 amino acids long. V lost 5 bases and J lost 4, with 6 bases in between. CDR3: CASSPMNQPQHF. The DNA of the CDR3 is TGTGCCAGTAGTCCAATGAATCAGCCCCAGCATTTT.

CDR3 sequence: CASSSKSGSYEQFF. CDR3 nucleotides: TGTGCCAGCAGTTCGAAAAGCGGGAGTTATGAGCAGTTCTTC. The V gene is TRBV7-2, the J gene TRBJ2-1; 8 nucleotides agree with TRBD2. The J segment lost 8 bases and the V segment lost 6 bases, leaving 9 bases of the junction unmatched. This CDR3 has 14 amino acids. Per the germline V gene, CDR1 is SGHTA and CDR2 is FQGNSA. The whole variable domain, remainder taken from reference TRBV7-2 and TRBJ2-1, is GAGVSQSPSNKVTEKGKDVELRCDPISGHTALYWYRQSLGQGLEFLIYFQGNSAPDKSGLPSDRFSAERTGGSVSTLTIQRTQQEDSAVYLCASSSKSGSYEQFFGPGTRLTVL.

The V gene is TRBV18, the J gene TRBJ1-4; no clear D. The length of the CDR3 is 15 residues. V was clipped by 0 bases and J by 5 bases, with 10 bases between them. Germline V gives CDR1 KGHSH, CDR2 LQKENI. The CDR3 here is CASSPPAGQNEKLFF. DNA for the CDR3: TGTGCCAGCTCACCACCGGCAGGCCAAAATGAAAAACTGTTTTTT.

The chain joins TRBV5-4 to TRBJ1-2; weak D call: TRBD1 (6 bases). Between the trimmed V and J ends, which lost 0 bases and 3 bases, there was a span of 12 bases. This CDR3 has 15 residues. Germline CDR1 reads SGHNT; CDR2 reads YYREEE (reference sequence). The CDR3 loop reads CASSLAHSGDYGYTF. Here the CDR3 DNA reads TGTGCCAGCAGCTTGGCCCACTCAGGGGACTATGGCTACACCTTC.

Notes on this clone: At the DNA level, this CDR3 is encoded by other sequences in the same sample as well. The chain carries TRBV7-3 and TRBJ1-1; D is undetermined. V gave up 0 bases and J gave up 2 bases, with 4 bases separating them. The CDR3 sequence is 13 residues long. CDR1 SGHTA and CDR2 FQGTGA come from the germline V gene. The chain's CDR3 is CASSLTGNTEAFF. In DNA form, the CDR3 reads TGTGCCAGCAGCTTAACAGGAAACACTGAAGCTTTCTTT.

The chain recombines TRBV4-2 with TRBJ2-7, with 9 bases lining up with TRBD2. This CDR3 contains 14 residues. V shed 1 base, J shed 7 bases, and the junction held 5 bases outside the gene matches. Germline V lookup: CDR1 LGHNA, CDR2 YNFKEQ. The CDR3 DNA sequence: TGTGCCAGCAGCCAAGTGGGGACTAGCCTTGAGCAGTACTTC. It codes for CASSQVGTSLEQYF.

The chain links TRBV5-5 to TRBJ1-5; D gene unclear. Germline V gives CDR1 SGHKS, CDR2 YYEKEE (reference sequence). Trimming took 0 bases from V and 8 from J, leaving 12 bases between them. The CDR3 spans 14 residues. The CDR3 loop reads CASSLDGETKPQHF. The CDR3 nucleotides read TGTGCCAGCAGCTTGGACGGGGAAACGAAGCCCCAGCATTTT. The entire variable domain, with the rest obtained from reference TRBV5-5 and TRBJ1-5, is as follows: DAGVTQSPTHLIKTRGQQVTLRCSPISGHKSVSWYQQVLGQGPQFIFQYYEKEERGRGNFPDRFSARQFPNYSSELNVNALLLGDSALYLCASSLDGETKPQHFGDGTRLSIL.

In the case of this clone: Other DNA sequences within the sample encode an identical CDR3. This chain uses TRBV2 with TRBJ1-1, with 8 bases lining up with TRBD1. CDR3 length: 13 residues. Germline lookup yields CDR1 SNHLY and CDR2 FYNNEI. V lost 7 bases and J lost 1; bases outside the gene matches: 2. The CDR3 spells CASIGTGNTEAFF. DNA of the CDR3: TGTGCCAGCATTGGGACAGGGAACACTGAAGCTTTCTTT.

The chain recombines TRBV7-6 with TRBJ2-7; 8 bases fit TRBD1. The length of the CDR3 is 13 residues. The V gene end was trimmed by 5 bases and the J gene end by 6 bases; junction bases not matched to a gene: 6. Germline V CDR1 and CDR2: SGHVS, FNYEAQ. As DNA, the CDR3 is TGTGCCAGCAGCACGCCAGGGGGCCCCGAGCAGTACTTC. The encoded protein is CASSTPGGPEQYF.

The chain combines TRBV7-2 with TRBJ1-2; D may be TRBD1 (5 bases). The CDR3 is 15 residues long. V lost 0 bases to trimming and J lost 5 bases, with 13 bases between them. Germline V CDR1 and CDR2: SGHTA, FQGNSA. CDR3: CASSLAVQGGYGYTF. CDR3 coding DNA: TGTGCCAGCAGCTTAGCCGTCCAGGGTGGATATGGCTACACCTTC.

This clone came up many times. V gene TRBV6-5 combines with J gene TRBJ2-3; the D is unclear. The CDR3 is 12 amino acids. Looked up from germline, CDR1 is MNHEY and CDR2 is SVGAGI. V lost 0 bases and J 7 bases, leaving 5 bases between the germline ends. The CDR3 is CASSYSGHTQYF. The DNA of the CDR3 is TGTGCCAGCAGTTACTCGGGCCATACGCAGTATTTT.

This clone is medium-sized (0.01 to 0.1%) within its sample. The V gene is TRBV5-4, the J gene TRBJ1-4; no reliable D call. Germline V gene data show CDR1 as SGHNT and CDR2 as YYREEE (reference sequence). There are 13 residues in the CDR3. The V gene lost 0 bases and the J gene lost 5 bases, with 5 bases spanning the gap. The CDR3 spells CASSLVGNEKLFF. The CDR3 DNA reads TGTGCCAGCAGCTTGGTGGGGAATGAAAAACTGTTTTTT.

The chain carries TRBV19 and TRBJ2-1; TRBD2 might be the D (6 bases). Germline V gives CDR1 LNHDA, CDR2 SQIVND (reference sequence). Trimming took 5 bases from V and 8 from J, leaving 22 bases between them. The CDR3 is 16 residues long. Here the CDR3 DNA reads TGTGCCAGTAGTCCCCCGCGACTAGAACGCTCGCATGAGCAGTTCTTC. Protein sequence: CASSPPRLERSHEQFF.

V usage is TRBV5-1 and J usage is TRBJ2-5; the match to TRBD2 covers 14 bases. The CDR3 totals 15 residues. V was pared by 7 bases and J by 2 bases, with 4 bases of the junction left unmatched. Germline V gene sequence: CDR1 SGHRS, CDR2 YFSETQ. CDR3 amino acids: CASRRLAGGQETQYF. The CDR3 nucleotides are TGCGCCAGCCGGCGACTAGCGGGGGGGCAAGAGACCCAGTACTTC.

This clone was found once. The genes are TRBV7-9 and TRBJ2-1; TRBD1 agrees at 9 bases. From germline, CDR1 is SEHNR and CDR2 FQNEAQ (reference sequence). This CDR3 contains 15 residues. With V trimmed by 5 bases and J by 7 bases, 9 bases remained unmatched. CDR3 in amino acids: CASSRGTGLSNEQFF. CDR3 bases: TGTGCCAGCAGCCGCGGGACAGGGTTATCGAATGAGCAGTTCTTC.

The chain couples TRBV7-2 to TRBJ2-3, with 9 bases identical to TRBD2. The CDR3 extends over 17 amino acids. Germline V gene sequence: CDR1 SGHTA, CDR2 FQGNSA. V shed 0 bases and J 5 bases; nucleotides not matched to a gene: 9. The CDR3 coding sequence is TGTGCCAGCAGCTTAGCCTCTGGCGGGGGGGCAATAGATACGCAGTATTTT. As protein: CASSLASGGGAIDTQYF. The full variable domain, with the rest looked up from reference TRBV7-2 and TRBJ2-3, is GAGVSQSPSNKVTEKGKDVELRCDPISGHTALYWYRQSLGQGLEFLIYFQGNSAPDKSGLPSDRFSAERTGGSVSTLTIQRTQQEDSAVYLCASSLASGGGAIDTQYFGPGTRLTVL.

The chain combines TRBV5-4 with TRBJ1-2; TRBD1 matches 9 bases. V lost 0 bases and J lost 8; bases outside the gene matches: 14. Germline assignment: CDR1 SGHNT and CDR2 YYREEE (reference sequence). The CDR3 extends over 17 amino acids. The chain's CDR3 is CASSLDHYTGGKRGYTF. In DNA, the CDR3 is TGTGCCAGCAGCTTGGATCATTATACAGGGGGCAAGAGGGGCTACACCTTC.

This chain joins TRBV19 and TRBJ1-1, with D possibly matching TRBD1 (6 bases). CDR3 size: 14 residues. The V end was cut by 6 bases, the J end by 1 base, with 12 bases between. Per germline, CDR1 LNHDA and CDR2 SQIVND (reference sequence). The CDR3: CASSTTGKNTEAFF. In DNA, the CDR3 is TGTGCCAGTAGCACCACAGGGAAGAACACTGAAGCTTTCTTT. Supplemented by reference TRBV19 and TRBJ1-1, the full variable domain reads DGGITQSPKYLFRKEGQNVTLSCEQNLNHDAMYWYRQDPGQGLRLIYYSQIVNDFQKGDIAEGYSVSREKKESFPLTVTSAQKNPTAFYLCASSTTGKNTEAFFGQGTRLTVV.